This T cell receptor beta chain was recorded in a study of spatial heterogeneity in lung cancer (dated by TCRdb to the late 2010s). With respect to the entire study: Beta-chain transcripts were consistently detected in greater numbers than alpha-chain transcripts, which likely reflected higher beta-chain transcript abundance. TCR repertoire features were related to nonsynonymous mutation counts determined by whole-exome sequencing of tumor tissue. In non-small cell lung cancer, the study quantitatively compared TCR alpha and beta repertoires across several tumor regions, matched nontumor lung, and blood. At surgery, hundreds of tumor regions, approximately 64 matched nontumor lung samples and 45 to 60 PBMC samples were TCR-sequenced for both alpha and beta chains. In the raw uncorrected reads, each unique combination of TCR and UMI appeared on average more than ten times. What the work shows at the level of the full study, not this receptor alone: Additional single-cell paired TCR alpha and beta sequencing was considered necessary to confirm, at a functional level, the hypothesis that regional TCRs recognize regional mutations.

In this sample, this clonotype turned up many times. Its target antigen remains unknown. Per-base qualities were not stored, and no clone one base away is much larger. This beta chain represents an off-target read in a library built for alpha chains; its size is of limited meaning. Explained via the paper, the time point label denotes: sample taken at primary tumor resection. Whole RNA extracted from tumor and nontumor lung tissue, or from cryopreserved PBMC samples, was used for TCR sequencing without cell sorting. Samples were obtained from 72 patients with early-stage, untreated non-small cell lung cancer from the lung TRACERx cohort. Only patients with enough RNA available from two or more tumor regions were chosen for TCR sequencing. The library was produced with 5' RACE. The run used a NextSeq 500. To allow correction of PCR and sequencing errors, the TCR library protocol tagged every TCR cDNA molecule with a unique molecular identifier. As for how the authors treated the data: TCR identification, UMI-based error correction and CDR3 extraction were all carried out with Decombinator tools. TCRs above a frequency of 2 per 1,000, corresponding to the top 1% of the tumor frequency distribution, were defined as expanded. Renyi diversity was calculated using the R vegan package after each repertoire was subsampled 100 times to 5,000 TCRs. To build CDR3 similarity networks, amino acid triplet string-kernel similarity was used, and CDR3s were connected when their pairwise similarity was above 0.82. The public reads were quality trimmed at Q25 with fastp and then assembled into clones with MiXCR by TCRdb, keeping productive beta chains. All rows with the same CDR3 protein become a single entry with the most common DNA and genes. These V and J calls rely on TCRdb rather than the paper's analysis. Across this sample there are under 15,000 distinct CDR3 sequences, with around 5% seen only once. The biggest ten clones account for about two fifths of the sample.

Between the V and J ends, shortened by 3 bases and 1 base respectively, the junction contains 12 bases. CDR1 and CDR2, looked up from the germline V gene, are KGHSH and LQKENI. The CDR3 holds 15 amino acids from the cysteine to the phenylalanine. This entry keeps only the CDR3 DNA: 45 bases, framed from base 1. The V and J genes are TRBV18 and TRBJ1-2; the D gene is not confidently resolved. This TCR derives from a human donor with early-stage non-small cell lung cancer. The source material was lung tumor tissue, sampled at surgery. For the CDR3, the sequence is CASSPGQNFNYGYTF. The DNA sequence follows: TGTGCCAGCTCACCCGGGCAGAACTTTAACTATGGCTACACCTTC.